A selection of T cell receptor beta chains follows, all from one sample in a study of monozygotic twins with inflammatory bowel disease. TCRdb re-called the 5' RACE reads and catalogs CDR3 proteins one per entry, DNA excluded. This table lists about 41,000 distinct CDR3 sequences. The sample taken for sequencing was blood. All receptors come from a human donor with ulcerative colitis or Crohn's disease, or a healthy co-twin of an affected twin (not recorded which). Both conserved end residues are part of each CDR3.

16,TRBV28,TRBJ2-2,CASSPPSGANTGELFF
16,TRBV20-1,TRBJ2-5,CSAPRQALAGEETQYF
14,TRBV5-1,TRBJ1-2,CASSLEGGGYGYTF
15,TRBV10-3,TRBJ2-1,CAIRRAGDVNNEQFF
15,TRBV6-5,TRBJ1-5,CASSPSGRANQPQHF
14,TRBV11-3,TRBJ1-1,CASSPDGPNTEAFF
16,TRBV29-1,TRBJ2-3,CSASNPTSGGASTQYF
14,TRBV7-9,TRBJ2-1,CASSFGTARNEQFF
12,TRBV7-3,TRBJ1-1,CASNQKPGEAFF
14,TRBV20-1,TRBJ2-5,CSAGLAGGPETQYF
18,TRBV19,TRBJ2-5,CASSSRRGTSGDGETQYF
15,TRBV6-5,TRBJ2-5,CASSYRGTPGETQYF
17,TRBV5-6,TRBJ1-5,CASSFTIGHDSNQPQHF
14,TRBV5-1,TRBJ2-5,CASSLGQAGETQYF
15,TRBV28,TRBJ2-6,CASKKFFSGANVLTF
15,TRBV28,TRBJ2-1,CASTRAGKINNEQFF
13,TRBV29-1,TRBJ2-3,CSVEKDRTDTQYF
12,TRBV20-1,TRBJ1-5,CSAGTGDQPQHF
16,TRBV4-2,TRBJ2-7,CASSQDVGTGSSEQYF
14,TRBV20-1,TRBJ1-3,CSAEDSVSGNTIYF
15,TRBV20-1,TRBJ2-3,CSAELAGGPTDTQYF
15,TRBV7-2,TRBJ2-3,CASSLVWTLTDTQYF
14,TRBV7-3,TRBJ2-2,CASSSTRITGELFF
15,TRBV5-4,TRBJ2-7,CASSANRDKAYEQYF
16,TRBV6-1,TRBJ1-6,CASSPVGIGGSSPLHF
13,TRBV7-3,TRBJ2-1,CASSLGLYNEQFF
14,TRBV21-1,TRBJ2-2,CAAGPGGRTGELFF
14,TRBV7-9,TRBJ2-2,CASSRIGGTGELFF
17,TRBV28,TRBJ2-1,CASSHSGLAGAPNEQFF
14,TRBV10-2,TRBJ1-1,CASSESRMNTEAFF
18,TRBV24-1,TRBJ2-2,CATSVNSATLSNTGELFF
12,TRBV29-1,TRBJ2-7,CSVEKDIHEQYF
13,TRBV2,TRBJ1-1,CASRADRNTEAFF
15,TRBV7-9,TRBJ2-1,CASSTGDRSYNEQFF
13,TRBV12-5,TRBJ2-7,CASARAPTYEQYF
16,TRBV2,TRBJ2-1,CASSIDGAPGFDEQFF
14,TRBV20-1,TRBJ1-5,CSARRGETYQPQHF